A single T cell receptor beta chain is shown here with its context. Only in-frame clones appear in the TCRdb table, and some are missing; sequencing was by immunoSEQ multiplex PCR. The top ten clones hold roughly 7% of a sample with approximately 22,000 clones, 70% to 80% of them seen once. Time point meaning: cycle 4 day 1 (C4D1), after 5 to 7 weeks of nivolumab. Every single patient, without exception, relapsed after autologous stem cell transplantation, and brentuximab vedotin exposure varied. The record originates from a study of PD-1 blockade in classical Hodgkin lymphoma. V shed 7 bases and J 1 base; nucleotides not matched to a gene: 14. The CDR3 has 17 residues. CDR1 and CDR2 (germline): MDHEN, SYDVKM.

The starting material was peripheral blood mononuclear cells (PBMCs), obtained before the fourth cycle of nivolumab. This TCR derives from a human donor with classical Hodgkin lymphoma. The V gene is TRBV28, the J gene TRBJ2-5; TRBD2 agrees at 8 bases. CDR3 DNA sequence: TGTGCCAGCACCATACGTTACCGGACTAGCAGCCAAGAGACCCAGTACTTC. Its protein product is CASTIRYRTSSQETQYF.